This T cell receptor beta chain was retrieved from a study of OX40 agonist ivuxolimab in advanced cancers. Study-wide findings and caveats: On average, a greater number of expanded clones characterised CD8+ T cells relative to CD4+. At 0.1 to 3.0 mg/kg, CD4+ and CD8+ blood T cells expanded clonally by week 6.

Trimming stripped 4 bases from V and 2 bases from J, with 6 bases between. This CDR3 is 12 amino acids long. Germline loops: CDR1 SGHRS, CDR2 YFSETQ. Concerning this clone itself: The antigen is undetermined.

The repertoire was sequenced with immunoSEQ multiplex PCR; TCRdb's copy has only in-frame clones and lacks some. The table records 77,000 or so clones, around nine tenths of them present only once. This specimen consisted of CD4+ or CD8+ T cells sorted from blood, obtained in a trial of the OX40 agonist ivuxolimab. V gene TRBV5-1 combines with J gene TRBJ2-5, with D perhaps matching TRBD2 (5 bases). This clonotype originated in an adult with an advanced solid tumor such as melanoma, head and neck, liver or kidney cancer. The CDR3 sequence: CASSRDQETQYF. For the CDR3, the DNA is TGCGCCAGCAGCCGGGATCAAGAGACCCAGTACTTC.